A single sample gave rise to the 18 T cell receptor beta chains below, sequenced in a study of CD4 T cells in relation to SARS-CoV-2 and coronaviruses. Antigens for these TCRs are unknown. TCRdb's table, derived via immunoSEQ multiplex PCR, lists solely in-frame clones and lacks some. This sample carries approximately 14,000 clones, about 73% of them seen once, and the ten largest clones take 15% to 20%. The unexposed donors gave CD4+ T cells in about 2010-2019, prior to COVID-19. The cells were cultured for 9 to 11 days before CD4+ T cells were isolated. The sequenced sample was CD4+ T cells from PBMCs, cultured in vitro. All receptors derive from a human donor in good health.

The V gene is TRBV9, the J gene TRBJ2-2, with 7 nucleotides matching TRBD1. The J segment lost 4 bases and the V segment lost 4 bases, leaving 7 bases of the junction unmatched. Germline CDR1 and CDR2: SGDLS and YYNGEE. CDR3 length: 15 amino acids. CDR3 in amino acids: CASSSWDSPTGELFF. CDR3 coding DNA: TGTGCCAGCAGCTCGTGGGACAGCCCCACCGGGGAGCTGTTTTTT.

Of note for this clone: One end of the junction varies from germline; a read error may be responsible. V gene TRBV27 combines with J gene TRBJ2-7; D is undetermined. The CDR3 is 16 amino acids. Germline lookup yields CDR1 MNHEY and CDR2 SMNVEV (reference sequence). CDR3 DNA sequence: TGTGCCAGCAGTCTATCCCCGGGTGTCGACGCCTACGAGCAGTACTTC. The encoded protein is CASSLSPGVDAYEQYF.

CDR3 sequence: CASSQGGGTEAFF. The DNA of the CDR3 is TGTGCCAGCAGCCAAGGCGGCGGCACTGAAGCTTTCTTT. The V gene is TRBV3-1 (or the pseudogene TRBV3-2), the J gene TRBJ1-1; no firm D call. The germline V gene encodes CDR1 LGHDT and CDR2 YNNKEL (reference sequence). There are 13 residues in the CDR3. Trimming took off 1 base at V and 4 bases at J, with 7 bases between the two ends.

V usage is TRBV9 and J usage is TRBJ1-2; no clear D. This CDR3 has 15 amino acids. V lost 2 bases and J 5 bases, leaving 16 bases between the germline ends. From germline, CDR1 is SGDLS and CDR2 YYNGEE. The CDR3 protein is CASSVGVGIRYGYTF. The CDR3 nucleotides read TGTGCCAGCAGCGTCGGCGTCGGGATCCGATATGGCTACACCTTC. The full variable domain, its missing parts supplied by reference TRBV9 and TRBJ1-2, is DSGVTQTPKHLITATGQRVTLRCSPRSGDLSVYWYQQSLDQGLQFLIQYYNGEERAKGNILERFSAQQFPDLHSELNLSSLELGDSALYFCASSVGVGIRYGYTFGSGTRLTVV.

This clone was picked up one time. The CDR3 reads CASSPGLAGVSDTQYF. The DNA of the CDR3 is TGCGCCAGCAGCCCTGGACTAGCGGGAGTGTCTGATACGCAGTATTTT. This chain links TRBV5-1 with TRBJ2-3; 13 positions match TRBD2. Germline CDR1 is SGHRS and CDR2 is YFSETQ. This CDR3 is built from 16 residues. Germline trimming cut 4 bases from V and 6 bases from J; bases unmatched to any gene: 8.

The J gene is TRBJ2-3, the V gene TRBV6-1, with D possibly TRBD1 on 6 matching bases. Between the trimmed V and J ends, which lost 2 bases and 6 bases, there was a span of 15 bases. This CDR3 is 15 amino acids long. Looked up from germline, CDR1 is MNHNS and CDR2 is SASEGT. CDR3 bases: TGTGCCAGCAGTGAAATCAGGACAGCTGCGGATACGCAGTATTTT. Its translation: CASSEIRTAADTQYF.

The rearrangement links TRBV25-1 to TRBJ1-2; D is unclear. This CDR3 is built from 11 residues. CDR1 is MGHDK, CDR2 SYGVNS, per germline. V was pared by 4 bases and J by 1 base, with 1 base between. CDR3 coding DNA: TGTGCCAGCAGTGGTAACTATGGCTACACCTTC. Its protein product is CASSGNYGYTF.

V and J are TRBV7-3 and TRBJ2-5, with TRBD2 matching over 13 bases. Germline lookup yields CDR1 SGHTA and CDR2 FQGTGA. Trimming cost V 0 bases and J 5 bases; bases outside gene matches: 12. The CDR3 has 19 residues. In DNA, the CDR3 is TGTGCCAGCAGCTTAACTGGAGGGACTAGCGGGACGGAGAGGGAGACCCAGTACTTC. This encodes CASSLTGGTSGTERETQYF.

The chain joins TRBV20-1 to TRBJ1-2; 7 bases are shared with TRBD1. V lost 2 bases and J lost 8; bases outside the gene matches: 2. CDR3 length: 11 residues. CDR1 is DFQATT, CDR2 SNEGSKA, per germline (reference sequence). The DNA for the CDR3 is TGCAGTGCTAGACAGGGGGGGGGCTACACCTTC. Translated, it gives CSARQGGGYTF.

The chain couples TRBV3-1 (or the pseudogene TRBV3-2) to TRBJ2-1; perhaps D is TRBD1 or TRBD2 (5 bases each). From germline, CDR1 is LGHDT and CDR2 YNNKEL (reference sequence). Trimming took off 1 base at V and 5 bases at J, with 18 bases between the two ends. This CDR3 region has 17 residues. The CDR3 bases are TGTGCCAGCAGCCAAGTGTTGGGGGTAGGTTTGGACAATGAGCAGTTCTTC. It is translated as CASSQVLGVGLDNEQFF.

The chain carries TRBV9 and TRBJ2-2; TRBD2 matches 8 bases. J was trimmed by 4 bases and V by 2 bases; bases with no gene match: 7. The CDR3 extends over 16 amino acids. From germline, CDR1 is SGDLS and CDR2 YYNGEE. CDR3 in amino acids: CASSVVSGSTTGELFF. CDR3 bases: TGTGCCAGCAGCGTCGTCAGCGGGAGTACCACCGGGGAGCTGTTTTTT. Looking up the rest from reference TRBV9 and TRBJ2-2 gives the full variable domain: DSGVTQTPKHLITATGQRVTLRCSPRSGDLSVYWYQQSLDQGLQFLIQYYNGEERAKGNILERFSAQQFPDLHSELNLSSLELGDSALYFCASSVVSGSTTGELFFGEGSRLTVL.

The rearrangement uses TRBV7-3 and TRBJ1-6, with TRBD1 matching over 7 bases. CDR1 is SGHTA and CDR2 is FQGTGA in the germline V gene. The CDR3 extends over 16 amino acids. With 6 bases clipped from V and 10 bases from J, the junction kept 15 bases outside the gene matches. In DNA, the CDR3 is TGTGCCAGCAGTTTCCACGTAGGGGGCGCGGACTCACCCCTCCACTTT. Translated: CASSFHVGGADSPLHF.

This clone was detected only once. This rearrangement joins TRBV9 to TRBJ2-6, with 7 positions matching TRBD2. CDR1 is SGDLS, CDR2 YYNGEE, per germline. Trimming cost V 4 bases and J 1 base; bases outside gene matches: 11. The length of the CDR3 is 18 residues. The CDR3 nucleotides read TGTGCCAGCAGCCCCCCGGCGGGAGCAATATCTGGGGCCAACGTCCTGACTTTC. Protein: CASSPPAGAISGANVLTF.

The chain combines TRBV12-3 or TRBV12-4 with TRBJ1-2; no clear D gene. There are 13 residues in the CDR3. The V and J ends lost 4 bases and 2 bases respectively, with 8 bases between them. CDR3 in DNA: TGTGCCAGCAGTTCGGTCAGCAACTATGGCTACACCTTC. Protein: CASSSVSNYGYTF.

CDR3 region: CASSQRRVAEETQYF. The CDR3 nucleotides are TGTGCCAGCAGCCAAAGGAGGGTAGCGGAAGAGACCCAGTACTTC. The rearrangement links TRBV3-1 (or the pseudogene TRBV3-2) to TRBJ2-5; a possible D gene is TRBD2 (6 bases). CDR1 and CDR2 (germline): LGHDT, YNNKEL (reference sequence). The CDR3 covers 15 residues. With 2 bases removed from V and 3 bases from J, the gap between germline ends came to 13 bases.

The chain is built from TRBV5-4 and TRBJ1-4; D is ambiguous. The V and J ends lost 4 bases and 7 bases respectively, with 17 bases between them. Germline loops: CDR1 SGHNT, CDR2 YYREEE (reference sequence). The CDR3 runs 15 residues. CDR3: CASSLWTGVGEKLFF. The CDR3 DNA follows: TGTGCCAGCAGCCTGTGGACGGGCGTGGGTGAAAAACTGTTTTTT. Full variable domain (remainder filled in from reference TRBV5-4 and TRBJ1-4): ETGVTQSPTHLIKTRGQQVTLRCSSQSGHNTVSWYQQALGQGPQFIFQYYREEENGRGNFPPRFSGLQFPNYSSELNVNALELDDSALYLCASSLWTGVGEKLFFGSGTQLSVL.

The V call is TRBV10-3, the J call TRBJ2-3; no definite D call. The germline V and J ends were trimmed by 0 bases and 6 bases, with 7 bases remaining between them. CDR3 length: 13 amino acids. Per germline, CDR1 ENHRY and CDR2 SYGVKD. The DNA of the CDR3 is TGTGCCATCAGTGAGTCGGTATCGGATACGCAGTATTTT. Protein sequence: CAISESVSDTQYF.

The J gene is TRBJ2-1, the V gene TRBV19; 13 positions match TRBD2. Germline CDR1 and CDR2: LNHDA and SQIVND (reference sequence). Germline trimming cut 4 bases from V and 6 bases from J; bases unmatched to any gene: 12. The CDR3 runs 18 residues. CDR3 loop: CASSKVPSLAGGRNEQFF. CDR3 coding DNA: TGTGCCAGTAGTAAAGTTCCCTCACTAGCGGGAGGGCGCAATGAGCAGTTCTTC.